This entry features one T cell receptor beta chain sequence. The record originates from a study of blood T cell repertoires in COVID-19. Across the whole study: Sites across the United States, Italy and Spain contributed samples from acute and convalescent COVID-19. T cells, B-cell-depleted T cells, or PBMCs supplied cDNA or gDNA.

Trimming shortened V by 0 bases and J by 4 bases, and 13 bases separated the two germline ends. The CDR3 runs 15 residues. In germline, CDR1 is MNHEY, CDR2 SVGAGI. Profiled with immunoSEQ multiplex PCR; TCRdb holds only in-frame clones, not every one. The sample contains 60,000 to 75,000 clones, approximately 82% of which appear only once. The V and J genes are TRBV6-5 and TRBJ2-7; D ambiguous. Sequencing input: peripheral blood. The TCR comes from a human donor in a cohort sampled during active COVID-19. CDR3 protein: CASSYSGGAWYEQYF. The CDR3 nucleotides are TGTGCCAGCAGTTACTCTGGCGGAGCGTGGTACGAGCAGTACTTC.